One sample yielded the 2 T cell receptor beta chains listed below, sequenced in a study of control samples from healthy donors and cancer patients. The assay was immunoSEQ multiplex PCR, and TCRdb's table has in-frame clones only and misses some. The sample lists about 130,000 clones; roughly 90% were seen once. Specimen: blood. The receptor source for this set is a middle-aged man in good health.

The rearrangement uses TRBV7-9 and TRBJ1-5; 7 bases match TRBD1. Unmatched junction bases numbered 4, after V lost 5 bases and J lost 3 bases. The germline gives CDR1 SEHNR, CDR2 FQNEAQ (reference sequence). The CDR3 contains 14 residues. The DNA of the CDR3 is TGTGCCAGCAGCCAGGGGGGGGTCAATCAGCCCCAGCATTTT. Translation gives CASSQGGVNQPQHF.

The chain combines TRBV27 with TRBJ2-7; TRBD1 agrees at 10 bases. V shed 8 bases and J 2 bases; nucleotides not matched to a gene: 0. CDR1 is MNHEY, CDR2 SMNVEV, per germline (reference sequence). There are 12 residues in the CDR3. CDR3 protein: CASGTGAYEQYF. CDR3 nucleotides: TGTGCCAGCGGGACAGGGGCCTACGAGCAGTACTTC.